This T cell receptor beta chain came from a study of blood T cell repertoires in COVID-19. The table came from immunoSEQ multiplex PCR; TCRdb's copy has only in-frame clones and leaves some out. The sample gives over 100,000 clones, 79% of which show up once; approximately 3.9% is in the top ten. CDR3 length: 14 amino acids. Trimming removed 5 bases from V and 3 bases from J; junction bases left unmatched: 5. Germline V CDR1 and CDR2: SNHLY, FYNNEI. This clonotype originated in a woman older than 75 with acute or convalescent COVID-19. Sequencing used peripheral blood. The chain couples TRBV2 to TRBJ1-2, with 8 nucleotides matching TRBD1. CDR3 DNA sequence: TGTGCCAGCAGTCCCGGGACAGGCTACTATGGCTACACCTTC. Amino acid sequence: CASSPGTGYYGYTF.